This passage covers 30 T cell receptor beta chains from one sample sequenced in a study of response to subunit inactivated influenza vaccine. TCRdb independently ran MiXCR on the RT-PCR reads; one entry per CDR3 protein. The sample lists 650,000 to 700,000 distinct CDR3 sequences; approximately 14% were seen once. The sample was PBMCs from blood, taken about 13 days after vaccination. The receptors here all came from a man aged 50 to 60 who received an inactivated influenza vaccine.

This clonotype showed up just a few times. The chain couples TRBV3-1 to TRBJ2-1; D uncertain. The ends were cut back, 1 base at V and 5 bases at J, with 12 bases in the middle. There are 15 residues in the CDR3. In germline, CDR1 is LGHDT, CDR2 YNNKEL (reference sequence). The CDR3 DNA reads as TGTGCCAGCAGCCAAGCGTCAGGTCTTAACAATGAGCAGTTCTTC. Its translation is CASSQASGLNNEQFF.

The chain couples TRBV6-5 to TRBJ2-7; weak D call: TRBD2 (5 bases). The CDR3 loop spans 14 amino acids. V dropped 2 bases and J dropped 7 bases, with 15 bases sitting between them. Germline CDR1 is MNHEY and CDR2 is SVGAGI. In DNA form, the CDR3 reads TGTGCCAGCAGTTACACTCCCCGGGGTGATGAGCAGTACTTC. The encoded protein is CASSYTPRGDEQYF.

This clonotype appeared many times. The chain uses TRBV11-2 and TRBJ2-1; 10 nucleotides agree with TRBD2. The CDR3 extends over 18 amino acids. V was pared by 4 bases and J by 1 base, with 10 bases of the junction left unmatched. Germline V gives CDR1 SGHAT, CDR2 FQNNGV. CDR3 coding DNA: TGTGCCAGCAGCTCCCTCAAGCGGGGGGGCGAATCCTACAATGAGCAGTTCTTC. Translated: CASSSLKRGGESYNEQFF.

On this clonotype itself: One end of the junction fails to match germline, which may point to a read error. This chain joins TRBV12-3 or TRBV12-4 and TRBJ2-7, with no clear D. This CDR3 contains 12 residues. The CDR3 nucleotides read TGTGCCAGCAGTTTAAACCGCGGCGGCACCCACTTC. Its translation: CASSLNRGGTHF.

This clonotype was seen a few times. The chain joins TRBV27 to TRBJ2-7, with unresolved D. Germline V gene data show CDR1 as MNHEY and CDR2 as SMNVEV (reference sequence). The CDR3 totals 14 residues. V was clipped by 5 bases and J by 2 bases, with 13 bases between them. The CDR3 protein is CASSRYTGPYEQYF. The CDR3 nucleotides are TGTGCCAGCAGTCGCTACACTGGACCCTACGAGCAGTACTTC.

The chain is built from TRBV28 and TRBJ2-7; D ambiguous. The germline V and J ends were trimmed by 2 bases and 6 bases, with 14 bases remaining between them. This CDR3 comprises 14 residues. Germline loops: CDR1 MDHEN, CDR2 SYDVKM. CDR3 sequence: CASSLRISPREQYF. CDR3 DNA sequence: TGTGCCAGCAGTTTAAGGATTTCCCCCCGCGAGCAGTACTTC.

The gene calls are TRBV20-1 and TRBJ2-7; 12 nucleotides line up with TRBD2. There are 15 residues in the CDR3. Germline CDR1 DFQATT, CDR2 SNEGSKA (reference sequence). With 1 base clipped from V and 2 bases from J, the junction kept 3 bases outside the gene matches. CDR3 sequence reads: CSARVLAGGTYEQYF. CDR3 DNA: TGCAGTGCTAGAGTACTAGCGGGAGGCACCTACGAGCAGTACTTC.

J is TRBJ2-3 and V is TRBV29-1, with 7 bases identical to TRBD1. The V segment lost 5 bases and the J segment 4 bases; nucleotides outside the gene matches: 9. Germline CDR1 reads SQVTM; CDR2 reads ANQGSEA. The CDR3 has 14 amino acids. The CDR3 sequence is CSVSVTGYSDTQYF. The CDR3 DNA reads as TGCAGCGTTTCCGTGACAGGGTATTCAGATACGCAGTATTTT.

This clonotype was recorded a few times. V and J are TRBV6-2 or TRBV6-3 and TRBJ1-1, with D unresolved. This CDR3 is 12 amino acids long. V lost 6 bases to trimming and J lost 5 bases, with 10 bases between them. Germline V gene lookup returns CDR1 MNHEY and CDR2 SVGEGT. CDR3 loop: CASSRSGTEAFF. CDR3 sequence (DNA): TGTGCCAGCAGCCGGTCGGGGACTGAAGCTTTCTTT.

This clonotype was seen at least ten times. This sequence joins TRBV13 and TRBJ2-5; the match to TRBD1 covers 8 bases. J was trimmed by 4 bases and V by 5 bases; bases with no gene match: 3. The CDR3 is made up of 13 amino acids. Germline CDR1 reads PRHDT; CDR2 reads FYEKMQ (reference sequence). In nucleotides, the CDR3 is TGTGCCAGCAGCAAAGGGACAGGAGAGACCCAGTACTTC. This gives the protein CASSKGTGETQYF.

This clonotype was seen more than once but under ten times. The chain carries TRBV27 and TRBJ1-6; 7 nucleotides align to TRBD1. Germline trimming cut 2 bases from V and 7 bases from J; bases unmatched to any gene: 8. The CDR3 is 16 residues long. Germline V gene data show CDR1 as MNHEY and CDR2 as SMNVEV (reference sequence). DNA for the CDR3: TGTGCCAGCAGTTTAACCACAGGGGTAGGGAATTCACCCCTCCACTTT. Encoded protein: CASSLTTGVGNSPLHF.

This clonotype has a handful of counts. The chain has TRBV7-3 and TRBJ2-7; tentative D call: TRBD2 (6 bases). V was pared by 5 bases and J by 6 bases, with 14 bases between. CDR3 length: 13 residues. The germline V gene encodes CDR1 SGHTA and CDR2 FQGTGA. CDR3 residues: CASSPAGPREQYF. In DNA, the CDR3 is TGTGCCAGCAGCCCCGCGGGGCCTCGCGAGCAGTACTTC.

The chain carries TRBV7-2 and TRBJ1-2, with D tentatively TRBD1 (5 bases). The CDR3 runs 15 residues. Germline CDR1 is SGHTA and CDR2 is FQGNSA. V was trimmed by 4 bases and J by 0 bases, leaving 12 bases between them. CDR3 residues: CASSSPDMSNYGYTF. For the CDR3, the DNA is TGTGCCAGCAGCTCCCCGGACATGTCTAACTATGGCTACACCTTC.

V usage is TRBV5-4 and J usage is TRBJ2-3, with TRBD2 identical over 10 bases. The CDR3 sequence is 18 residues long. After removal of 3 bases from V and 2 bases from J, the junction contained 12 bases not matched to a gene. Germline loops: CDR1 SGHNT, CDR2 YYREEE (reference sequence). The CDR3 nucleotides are TGTGCCAGCAGCTGGGGACTAGCGATATCAAACCCCACAGATACGCAGTATTTT. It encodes CASSWGLAISNPTDTQYF.

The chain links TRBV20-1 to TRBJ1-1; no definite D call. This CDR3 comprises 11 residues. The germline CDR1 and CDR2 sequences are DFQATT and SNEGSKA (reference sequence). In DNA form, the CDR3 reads TGCCTAGGACCGACGAACACTGAAGCTTTCTTT. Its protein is CLGPTNTEAFF.

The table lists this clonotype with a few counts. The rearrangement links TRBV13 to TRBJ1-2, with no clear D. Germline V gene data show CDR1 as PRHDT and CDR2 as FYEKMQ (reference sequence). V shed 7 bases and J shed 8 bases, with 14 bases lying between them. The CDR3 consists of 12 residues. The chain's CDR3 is CASTTGFKGYTF. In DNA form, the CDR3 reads TGTGCCAGCACCACTGGATTTAAGGGCTACACCTTC.

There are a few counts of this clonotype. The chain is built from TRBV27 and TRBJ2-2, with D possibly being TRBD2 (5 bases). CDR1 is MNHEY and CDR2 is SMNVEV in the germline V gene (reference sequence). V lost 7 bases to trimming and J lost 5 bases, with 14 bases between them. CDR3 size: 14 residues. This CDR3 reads CASNRDPWTGELFF. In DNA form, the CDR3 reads TGTGCCAGCAACCGGGATCCTTGGACCGGGGAGCTGTTTTTT.

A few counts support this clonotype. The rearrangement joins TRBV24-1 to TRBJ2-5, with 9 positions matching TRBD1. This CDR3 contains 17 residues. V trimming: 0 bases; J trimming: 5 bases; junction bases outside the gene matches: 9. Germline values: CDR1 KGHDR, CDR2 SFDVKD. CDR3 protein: CATSDLKTGGLRETQYF. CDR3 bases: TGTGCCACCAGTGATTTGAAGACAGGGGGTCTGCGCGAGACCCAGTACTTC.

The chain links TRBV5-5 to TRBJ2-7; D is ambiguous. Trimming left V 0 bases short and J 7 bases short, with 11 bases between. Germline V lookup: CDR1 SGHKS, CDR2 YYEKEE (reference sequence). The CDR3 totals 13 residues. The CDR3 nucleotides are TGTGCCAGCAGCTTGGGGCTTAGGGTGGAGCAGTACTTC. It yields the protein CASSLGLRVEQYF.

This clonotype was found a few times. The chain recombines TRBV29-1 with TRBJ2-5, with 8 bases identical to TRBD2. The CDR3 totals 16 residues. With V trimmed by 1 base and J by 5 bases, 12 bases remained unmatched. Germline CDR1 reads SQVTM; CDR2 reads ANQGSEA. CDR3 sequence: CSVEGRTSGGGETQYF. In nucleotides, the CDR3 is TGCAGCGTTGAAGGAAGAACTAGCGGTGGTGGGGAGACCCAGTACTTC.

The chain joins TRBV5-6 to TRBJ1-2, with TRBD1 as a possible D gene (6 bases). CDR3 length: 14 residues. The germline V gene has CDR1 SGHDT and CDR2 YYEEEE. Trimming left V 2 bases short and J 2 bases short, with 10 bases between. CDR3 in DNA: TGTGCCAGCAGCTTTCGGACAGCCAACTATGGCTACACCTTC. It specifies CASSFRTANYGYTF.

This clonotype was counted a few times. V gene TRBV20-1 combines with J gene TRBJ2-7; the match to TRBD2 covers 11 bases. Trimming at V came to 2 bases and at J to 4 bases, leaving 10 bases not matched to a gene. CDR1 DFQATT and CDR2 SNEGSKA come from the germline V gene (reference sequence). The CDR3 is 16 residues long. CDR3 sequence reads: CSARPLAGGPFYEQYF. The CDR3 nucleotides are TGCAGTGCTAGACCTTTAGCGGGAGGGCCTTTTTACGAGCAGTACTTC.

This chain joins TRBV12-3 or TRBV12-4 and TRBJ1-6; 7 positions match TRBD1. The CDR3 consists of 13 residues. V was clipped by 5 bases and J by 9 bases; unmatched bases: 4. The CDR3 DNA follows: TGTGCCAGCAGTCGACAGGGAGGTTCACCCCTCCACTTT. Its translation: CASSRQGGSPLHF.

The chain's CDR3 is CATSRSEYNEQFF. The CDR3 region has the DNA TGTGCCACCAGTCGGTCCGAGTACAATGAGCAGTTCTTC. The genes are TRBV24-1 and TRBJ2-1; D gene unclear. This CDR3 contains 13 residues. Per germline, CDR1 KGHDR and CDR2 SFDVKD. Trimming shortened V by 6 bases and J by 4 bases, and 9 bases separated the two germline ends.

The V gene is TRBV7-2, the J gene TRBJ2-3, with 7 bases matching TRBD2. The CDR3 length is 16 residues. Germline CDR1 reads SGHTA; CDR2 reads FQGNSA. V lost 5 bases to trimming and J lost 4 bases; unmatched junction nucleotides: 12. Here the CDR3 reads CASSPLFGGRADTQYF. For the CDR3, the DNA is TGTGCCAGCAGCCCTCTTTTCGGGGGGAGGGCAGATACGCAGTATTTT. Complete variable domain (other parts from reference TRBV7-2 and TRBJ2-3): GAGVSQSPSNKVTEKGKDVELRCDPISGHTALYWYRQSLGQGLEFLIYFQGNSAPDKSGLPSDRFSAERTGGSVSTLTIQRTQQEDSAVYLCASSPLFGGRADTQYFGPGTRLTVL.

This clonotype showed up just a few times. The DNA of the CDR3 is TGCAGCGTTGTAGGGAAAAGGGGAACCTCCTACGAGCAGTACTTC. Encoded protein: CSVVGKRGTSYEQYF. This chain links TRBV29-1 with TRBJ2-7; a weak D match, TRBD1 (5 bases). The CDR3 length is 15 residues. The germline CDR1 and CDR2 sequences are SQVTM and ANQGSEA. V shed 4 bases and J shed 0 bases, with 16 bases lying between them.

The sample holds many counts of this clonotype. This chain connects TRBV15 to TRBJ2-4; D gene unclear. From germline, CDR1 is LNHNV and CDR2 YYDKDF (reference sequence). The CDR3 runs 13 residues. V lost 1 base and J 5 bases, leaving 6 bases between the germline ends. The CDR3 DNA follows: TGTGCCACCAGCAGAGGGCAAGAAAACATTCAGTACTTC. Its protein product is CATSRGQENIQYF.

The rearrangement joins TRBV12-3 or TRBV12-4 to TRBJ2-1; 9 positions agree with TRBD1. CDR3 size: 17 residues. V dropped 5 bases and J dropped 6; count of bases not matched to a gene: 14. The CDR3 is CASSPRRDRGLRNEQFF. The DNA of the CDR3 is TGTGCCAGCAGTCCTCGTCGAGACAGGGGGTTGCGCAATGAGCAGTTCTTC.

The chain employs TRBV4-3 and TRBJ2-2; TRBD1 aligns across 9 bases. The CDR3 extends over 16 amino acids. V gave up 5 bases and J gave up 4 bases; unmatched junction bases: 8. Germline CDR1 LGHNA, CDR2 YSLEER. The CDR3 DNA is TGCGCCAGCAGCTGGCAGACAGGGGGTATCACCGGGGAGCTGTTTTTT. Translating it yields CASSWQTGGITGELFF.

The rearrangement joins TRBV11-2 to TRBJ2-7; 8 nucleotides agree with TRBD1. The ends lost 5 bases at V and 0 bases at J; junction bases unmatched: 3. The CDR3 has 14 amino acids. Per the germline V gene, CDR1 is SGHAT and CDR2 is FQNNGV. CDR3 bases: TGTGCCAGCAGCACCGACAGGGGCTCCTACGAGCAGTACTTC. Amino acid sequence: CASSTDRGSYEQYF.